The 14 T cell receptor beta chains given below trace back to one sample, sequenced in a study of blood T cell repertoires in COVID-19. Here immunoSEQ multiplex PCR was the method, and the copy in TCRdb shows in-frame clones only, minus some. Of around 70,000 clones in the sample, about four fifths are singletons; the top ten hold 9% to 10%. Sequencing was performed on peripheral blood. The receptors originated from a human donor in a cohort sampled during active COVID-19.

CDR3 coding DNA: TGTGCCAGCTCAATTAACTCCTACGAGCAGTACTTC. This translates into CASSINSYEQYF. The chain is built from TRBV18 and TRBJ2-7; D ambiguous. Trimming stripped 5 bases from V and 0 bases from J, with 5 bases between. Germline V gives CDR1 KGHSH, CDR2 LQKENI. The CDR3 runs 12 residues. The full variable domain, its missing parts supplied by reference TRBV18 and TRBJ2-7, is NAGVMQNPRHLVRRRGQEARLRCSPMKGHSHVYWYRQLPEEGLKFMVYLQKENIIDESGMPKERFSAEFPKEGPSILRIQQVVRGDSAAYFCASSINSYEQYFGPGTRLTVT.

The chain couples TRBV27 to TRBJ2-7; 11 bases agree with TRBD2. This CDR3 spans 16 amino acids. CDR1 is MNHEY and CDR2 is SMNVEV in the germline V gene (reference sequence). J gave up 4 bases and V 3 bases, and 8 bases lay outside the gene matches. The chain's CDR3 is CASSLATSGRGYEQYF. The CDR3 DNA reads TGTGCCAGCAGTTTGGCTACTAGCGGGAGAGGGTACGAGCAGTACTTC.

The chain uses TRBV7-2 and TRBJ1-2; D unclear. The CDR3 consists of 18 residues. V was cut by 2 bases and J by 3 bases, with 22 bases left in between. Germline values: CDR1 SGHTA, CDR2 FQGNSA. This chain's CDR3 is CASSLLSLIHNRDYGYTF. CDR3 nucleotide sequence: TGTGCCAGCAGCTTATTGTCGCTGATCCATAACAGAGACTATGGCTACACCTTC.

The rearrangement links TRBV18 to TRBJ1-4, with D perhaps matching TRBD1 (5 bases). Trimming removed 3 bases at V and 7 bases at J, with 15 bases between. The germline V gene encodes CDR1 KGHSH and CDR2 LQKENI. The CDR3 runs to 15 residues. The CDR3 loop is CASSPTTGLSEKLFF. CDR3 bases: TGTGCCAGCTCACCGACAACAGGTTTGAGTGAAAAACTGTTTTTT.

This rearrangement joins TRBV28 to TRBJ1-1; possibly TRBD1 for D (6 bases). Between the trimmed V and J ends, which lost 10 bases and 10 bases, there was a span of 19 bases. There are 12 residues in the CDR3. Germline assignment: CDR1 MDHEN and CDR2 SYDVKM. The CDR3 loop reads CATGVKGEGAFF. The DNA for the CDR3 is TGTGCCACCGGGGTTAAGGGGGAGGGAGCTTTCTTT.

The chain combines TRBV24-1 with TRBJ2-1; 8 bases align to TRBD1. The germline V gene encodes CDR1 KGHDR and CDR2 SFDVKD. The trim removed 3 bases at V and 6 bases at J, leaving 3 bases unmatched. The CDR3 is 14 residues long. CDR3 loop: CATSDPDRVNEQFF. The CDR3 DNA sequence: TGTGCCACCAGTGATCCGGACAGGGTCAATGAGCAGTTCTTC.

This rearrangement joins TRBV4-3 to TRBJ1-5; D remains ambiguous. V was shortened by 0 bases and J by 6 bases, with 6 bases between the two germline ends. The germline gives CDR1 LGHNA, CDR2 YSLEER. This CDR3 contains 13 residues. CDR3 in amino acids: CASSQDAGQPQHF. As DNA, the CDR3 is TGCGCCAGCAGCCAAGATGCGGGTCAGCCCCAGCATTTT.

This clone is a singleton in its sample. The chain combines TRBV28 with TRBJ2-7; TRBD1 agrees at 7 bases. Germline CDR1 and CDR2: MDHEN and SYDVKM. This CDR3 is 12 amino acids long. Losses at the gene ends were 6 bases for V and 7 bases for J; bases not matched to a gene: 6. In DNA, the CDR3 is TGTGCCAGCAGCGGACAGGATGAGGAGCAGTACTTC. It codes for CASSGQDEEQYF.

The chain recombines TRBV18 with TRBJ2-7; D call uncertain. CDR1 KGHSH and CDR2 LQKENI come from the germline V gene. V lost 2 bases and J lost 2, with 10 bases in between. The CDR3 is 14 residues long. CDR3 sequence: CASSPAGKTYEQYF. CDR3 bases: TGTGCCAGCTCACCAGCAGGTAAAACCTACGAGCAGTACTTC.

The chain carries TRBV5-1 and TRBJ2-3, with TRBD1 matching over 11 bases. CDR3 length: 15 residues. V shed 4 bases and J 6 bases; nucleotides not matched to a gene: 7. Germline-derived CDR1 and CDR2 are SGHRS and YFSETQ. The CDR3 reads CASSGRTGGMDTQYF. The CDR3 DNA reads TGCGCCAGCAGCGGCCGGACAGGGGGCATGGATACGCAGTATTTT.

This chain connects TRBV19 to TRBJ2-7; 8 bases line up with TRBD1. With V trimmed by 5 bases and J by 2 bases, 5 bases remained unmatched. The CDR3 has 14 amino acids. Per germline, CDR1 LNHDA and CDR2 SQIVND (reference sequence). Here the CDR3 reads CASSADRGAYEQYF. CDR3 coding DNA: TGTGCCAGTAGTGCCGACAGGGGAGCCTACGAGCAGTACTTC.

Turning to this clone: At one end the junction does not follow the germline gene, possibly because of a read error. The gene calls are TRBV15 and TRBJ2-7; D unclear. From germline, CDR1 is LNHNV and CDR2 YYDKDF (reference sequence). This CDR3 has 13 amino acids. CDR3 in DNA: TGTGCCACCAGCGGAGACACCGGCTACGAGCAGTACTTC. Residues: CATSGDTGYEQYF.

The rearrangement joins TRBV2 to TRBJ2-7, with TRBD1 matching over 10 bases. This CDR3 contains 14 residues. V trimming: 11 bases; J trimming: 4 bases; junction bases outside the gene matches: 11. CDR1 is SNHLY and CDR2 is FYNNEI in the germline V gene. CDR3 amino acids: CADSIGTGEYEQYF. The CDR3 DNA follows: TGTGCCGACAGCATCGGGACAGGGGAATACGAGCAGTACTTC.

This chain joins TRBV7-8 and TRBJ1-4; 12 bases line up with TRBD1. The V gene end was trimmed by 5 bases and the J gene end by 5 bases; junction bases not matched to a gene: 9. This CDR3 spans 17 amino acids. Per germline, CDR1 SGHVS and CDR2 FQNEAQ. The CDR3 DNA reads TGTGCCAGCAGCCCCGGGACAGGGGGCCCACTGAATGAAAAACTGTTTTTT. This gives the protein CASSPGTGGPLNEKLFF.